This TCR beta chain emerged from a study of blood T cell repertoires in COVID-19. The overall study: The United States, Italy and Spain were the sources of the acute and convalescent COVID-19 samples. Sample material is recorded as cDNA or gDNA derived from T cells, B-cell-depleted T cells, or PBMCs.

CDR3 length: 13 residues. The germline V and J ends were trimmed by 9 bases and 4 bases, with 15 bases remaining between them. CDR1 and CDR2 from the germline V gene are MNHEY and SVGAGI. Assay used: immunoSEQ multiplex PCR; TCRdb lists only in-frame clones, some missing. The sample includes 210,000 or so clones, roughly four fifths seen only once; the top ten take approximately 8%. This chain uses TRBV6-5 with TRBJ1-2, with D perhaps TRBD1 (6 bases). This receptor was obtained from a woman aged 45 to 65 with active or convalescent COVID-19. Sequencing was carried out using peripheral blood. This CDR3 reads CASSIQGTYGYTF. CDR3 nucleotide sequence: TGTGCCAGTTCGATACAGGGAACCTATGGCTACACCTTC.